The 26 T cell receptor beta chains given below trace back to one sample, sequenced in a study of blood T cell repertoires in COVID-19 (TCRdb year 2020). The library was generated by the immunoSEQ multiplex PCR assay. Drawn from immuneACCESS, this table holds only the in-frame rearrangements with V and J called that TCRdb kept. Clones are partly lost; checked studies trace under half to an unresolved V gene and leave the rest unexplained. The table for this sample lists around 42,000 clones; about four fifths of them were counted only once. Jointly, the top ten make up 35% to 45% of the sample. The specimen sequenced was peripheral blood. Every receptor here comes from an older man with active or convalescent COVID-19.

This clone came up once. The chain uses TRBV7-2 and TRBJ2-5; maybe TRBD1 (5 bases). The CDR3 has 15 residues. The V gene lost 5 bases and the J gene lost 5 bases, with 18 bases spanning the gap. The germline V gene has CDR1 SGHTA and CDR2 FQGNSA. CDR3 residues: CASSPQGLKGETQYF. The CDR3 coding sequence is TGTGCCAGCAGCCCCCAGGGCCTTAAGGGGGAGACCCAGTACTTC. Filled out from reference TRBV7-2 and TRBJ2-5, the complete variable domain reads GAGVSQSPSNKVTEKGKDVELRCDPISGHTALYWYRQSLGQGLEFLIYFQGNSAPDKSGLPSDRFSAERTGGSVSTLTIQRTQQEDSAVYLCASSPQGLKGETQYFGPGTRLLVL.

The J gene is TRBJ1-5, the V gene TRBV19, with unresolved D. V lost 3 bases and J 1 base, leaving 7 bases between the germline ends. CDR3 size: 14 residues. Looked up from germline, CDR1 is LNHDA and CDR2 is SQIVND (reference sequence). DNA of the CDR3: TGTGCCAGTAGTATTACGGGGAGCAATCAGCCCCAGCATTTT. Translated: CASSITGSNQPQHF.

The chain uses TRBV6-1 and TRBJ2-7, with D possibly TRBD1 on 5 matching bases. This CDR3 is built from 13 residues. The germline CDR1 and CDR2 sequences are MNHNS and SASEGT. Between the trimmed V and J ends, which lost 3 bases and 3 bases, there was a span of 9 bases. CDR3 in DNA: TGTGCCAGCAGTGACCCGACAGTCTACGAGCAGTACTTC. Amino acids: CASSDPTVYEQYF.

This clone was picked up one time. The V gene is TRBV11-2, the J gene TRBJ2-3; 10 bases agree with TRBD2. This CDR3 spans 17 amino acids. V trimming: 3 bases; J trimming: 1 base; junction bases outside the gene matches: 7. The germline V gene has CDR1 SGHAT and CDR2 FQNNGV. CDR3 protein: CASSFGASGGGTDTQYF. CDR3 nucleotide sequence: TGTGCCAGCAGCTTTGGGGCGAGCGGGGGGGGCACAGATACGCAGTATTTT.

The rearrangement links TRBV2 to TRBJ1-2, with 11 bases fitting TRBD1. Trimming at V came to 6 bases and at J to 4 bases, leaving 4 bases not matched to a gene. The CDR3 covers 14 residues. Germline CDR1 and CDR2: SNHLY and FYNNEI. DNA of the CDR3: TGTGCCAGCAGCGGACAGGGGGCCACCTATGGCTACACCTTC. It encodes CASSGQGATYGYTF.

The J gene is TRBJ1-1, the V gene TRBV7-3; D is unclear. Germline V gene lookup returns CDR1 SGHTA and CDR2 FQGTGA. The CDR3 has 13 amino acids. Between the trimmed V and J ends, which lost 6 bases and 0 bases, there was a span of 8 bases. CDR3 loop: CASRSTVNTEAFF. CDR3 nucleotides: TGTGCCAGCAGGTCCACGGTGAACACTGAAGCTTTCTTT.

This clone was detected a few times. This chain links TRBV6-2 or TRBV6-3 with TRBJ2-7; TRBD2 agrees at 7 bases. This CDR3 is built from 15 residues. V was clipped by 2 bases and J by 0 bases; unmatched bases: 4. Germline V gene sequence: CDR1 MNHEY, CDR2 SVGEGT. CDR3 sequence reads: CASSYDSGASYEQYF. DNA of the CDR3: TGTGCCAGCAGTTACGACAGCGGGGCCTCCTACGAGCAGTACTTC.

V is TRBV29-1 and J is TRBJ2-7; D remains ambiguous. Trimming shortened V by 3 bases and J by 2 bases, and 14 bases separated the two germline ends. The V gene's germline CDR1 is SQVTM and CDR2 ANQGSEA. The CDR3 has 14 amino acids. The CDR3 loop reads CSVDRRGSTYEQYF. CDR3 sequence (DNA): TGCAGCGTTGACCGCCGAGGCAGCACCTACGAGCAGTACTTC.

The table lists this clone with a few counts. The chain links TRBV6-6 to TRBJ2-7; 7 positions agree with TRBD1. The V gene's germline CDR1 is MNHNY and CDR2 SVGAGI (reference sequence). J was trimmed by 2 bases and V by 6 bases; bases with no gene match: 7. The CDR3 length is 14 residues. In DNA, the CDR3 is TGTGCCAGCAGGCGGCAGGGGGTCACCTACGAGCAGTACTTC. As protein: CASRRQGVTYEQYF.

About this clone itself: Germline and junction disagree at one end, which may indicate a read error. The V call is TRBV5-6, the J call TRBJ2-1, with a weak D call TRBD1 (8 bases). This CDR3 is built from 12 residues. The germline V gene has CDR1 SGHDT and CDR2 YYEEEE. The CDR3 loop is CASSRGGDRCLF. CDR3 coding DNA: TGTGCCAGCAGCCGGGGAGGGGACAGGTGCCTCTTC.

The chain combines TRBV6-2 or TRBV6-3 with TRBJ1-5, with 7 positions matching TRBD1. The CDR3 runs 16 residues. J lost 7 bases, V lost 6 bases, and 15 bases had no gene match. Germline V lookup: CDR1 MNHEY, CDR2 SVGEGT. The CDR3 region is CASSPRGTGSRQPQHF. The CDR3 DNA is TGTGCCAGCAGCCCCAGGGGGACTGGATCAAGACAGCCCCAGCATTTT.

This rearrangement joins TRBV30 to TRBJ2-3, with D perhaps matching TRBD2 (7 bases). Germline-derived CDR1 and CDR2 are GTSNPN and SVGIG (reference sequence). The V gene lost 4 bases and the J gene lost 4 bases, with 15 bases spanning the gap. The CDR3 is made up of 14 amino acids. The CDR3 sequence: CAWTPGGSADTQYF. In DNA, the CDR3 is TGTGCCTGGACCCCGGGGGGCTCGGCAGATACGCAGTATTTT. Full variable domain (rest looked up from reference TRBV30 and TRBJ2-3): SQTIHQWPATLVQPVGSPLSLECTVEGTSNPNLYWYRQAAGRGLQLLFYSVGIGQISSEVPQNLSASRPQDRQFILSSKKLLLSDSGFYLCAWTPGGSADTQYFGPGTRLTVL.

This chain connects TRBV30 to TRBJ1-4, with 10 bases matching TRBD1. This CDR3 has 17 amino acids. The ends lost 2 bases at V and 1 base at J; junction bases unmatched: 7. Germline loops: CDR1 GTSNPN, CDR2 SVGIG (reference sequence). As DNA, the CDR3 is TGTGCCTGGAGTAAAGGGACAGGGGCGAGAACTAATGAAAAACTGTTTTTT. Translated, it gives CAWSKGTGARTNEKLFF.

The chain has TRBV6-4 and TRBJ2-3; TRBD2 aligns across 7 bases. Germline CDR1 reads MRHNA; CDR2 reads SNTAGT. V lost 1 base, J lost 0 bases, and 4 bases stayed unmatched. CDR3 length equals 16 residues. In DNA, the CDR3 is TGTGCCAGCAGTGACTTTAGCGGGCTTAGCACAGATACGCAGTATTTT. It yields the protein CASSDFSGLSTDTQYF.

The chain couples TRBV15 to TRBJ1-1; D gene ambiguous. The CDR3 covers 12 residues. Germline V gene sequence: CDR1 LNHNV, CDR2 YYDKDF (reference sequence). Trimming took 4 bases from V and 6 from J, leaving 9 bases between them. For the CDR3, the DNA is TGTGCCACCAGCATGCTCGCGGCTGAAGCTTTCTTT. Translated, it gives CATSMLAAEAFF. Variable domain in full (rest from reference TRBV15 and TRBJ1-1): DAMVIQNPRYQVTQFGKPVTLSCSQTLNHNVMYWYQQKSSQAPKLLFHYYDKDFNNEADTPDNFQSRRPNTSFCFLDIRSPGLGDTAMYLCATSMLAAEAFFGQGTRLTVV.

This sequence joins TRBV28 and TRBJ1-2, with 9 nucleotides matching TRBD1. CDR3 length equals 14 residues. Germline V gene data show CDR1 as MDHEN and CDR2 as SYDVKM. J lost 4 bases, V lost 5 bases, and 5 bases had no gene match. The CDR3 coding sequence is TGTGCCAGCAGTCCAACAGGGGGCTTCTATGGCTACACCTTC. Its protein is CASSPTGGFYGYTF.

CDR3 nucleotide sequence: TGTGCCAGCGCCCGGGACTCCTCCTCCTACGAGCAGTACTTC. It encodes CASARDSSSYEQYF. The chain carries TRBV4-2 and TRBJ2-7, with TRBD2 as a possible D gene (6 bases). The V gene's germline CDR1 is LGHNA and CDR2 YNFKEQ. Trimming took off 8 bases at V and 0 bases at J, with 14 bases between the two ends. This CDR3 spans 14 amino acids.

The gene calls are TRBV6-5 and TRBJ1-1; D may be TRBD1 (6 bases). The CDR3 covers 13 residues. Germline V gene data show CDR1 as MNHEY and CDR2 as SVGAGI. V gave up 5 bases and J gave up 5 bases, with 12 bases separating them. DNA for the CDR3: TGTGCCAGCAGTACAGGGCGGGGGACTGAAGCTTTCTTT. Protein: CASSTGRGTEAFF.

The chain recombines TRBV9 with TRBJ2-1; TRBD1 matches 10 bases. The CDR3 is made up of 17 amino acids. Germline V gene lookup returns CDR1 SGDLS and CDR2 YYNGEE. Unmatched junction bases numbered 6, after V lost 3 bases and J lost 0 bases. CDR3 DNA: TGTGCCAGCAGCGACAGCCGGGACAGGGGCTCCTACAATGAGCAGTTCTTC. Protein product: CASSDSRDRGSYNEQFF.

This rearrangement joins TRBV3-1 (or the pseudogene TRBV3-2) to TRBJ1-6; tentatively, D is TRBD1 (6 bases). CDR1 and CDR2 (germline): LGHDT, YNNKEL (reference sequence). The CDR3 extends over 15 amino acids. V lost 0 bases and J lost 9, with 12 bases in between. Here the CDR3 reads CASSQESAGASPLHF. CDR3 coding DNA: TGTGCCAGCAGCCAAGAATCGGCAGGGGCTTCACCCCTCCACTTT.

This clone was observed a few times. The CDR3 sequence is CASSQERAYYEQYF. CDR3 coding DNA: TGTGCCAGCAGCCAAGAGAGAGCTTATTACGAGCAGTACTTC. The V gene is TRBV3-1 (or the pseudogene TRBV3-2), the J gene TRBJ2-7; D is unclear. V was clipped by 0 bases and J by 4 bases, with 10 bases between them. CDR3 length: 14 amino acids. Germline assignment: CDR1 LGHDT and CDR2 YNNKEL (reference sequence).

The chain couples TRBV2 to TRBJ1-1; 12 bases agree with TRBD1. Trimming took 5 bases from V and 10 from J; bases not matched to a gene: 8. CDR1 and CDR2 (germline): SNHLY, FYNNEI. The length of the CDR3 is 14 residues. This CDR3 reads CASSWGDRGPIAFF. The CDR3 coding sequence is TGTGCCAGCAGTTGGGGGGACAGGGGGCCGATAGCTTTCTTT.

The CDR3 is CASSIWREGNNEQFF. The DNA of the CDR3 is TGTGCCAGTAGTATCTGGCGGGAAGGGAATAATGAGCAGTTCTTC. The chain combines TRBV19 with TRBJ2-1, with D possibly matching TRBD2 (6 bases). Germline V gene data show CDR1 as LNHDA and CDR2 as SQIVND (reference sequence). Trimming took off 3 bases at V and 7 bases at J, with 16 bases between the two ends. The CDR3 covers 15 residues.

This chain links TRBV29-1 with TRBJ2-2; 7 nucleotides agree with TRBD2. This CDR3 has 15 residues. CDR1 and CDR2 from the germline V gene are SQVTM and ANQGSEA. Losses at the gene ends were 1 base for V and 1 base for J; bases not matched to a gene: 3. This CDR3 is CSVEGLAVNTGELFF. The DNA of the CDR3 is TGCAGCGTTGAAGGTCTAGCGGTGAACACCGGGGAGCTGTTTTTT.

The V gene is TRBV5-1, the J gene TRBJ2-5; D gene uncertain. The germline V and J ends were trimmed by 0 bases and 1 base, with 10 bases remaining between them. CDR3 size: 15 residues. Germline assignment: CDR1 SGHRS and CDR2 YFSETQ. The CDR3 sequence: CASSLALYSQETQYF. The CDR3, as DNA: TGCGCCAGCAGCTTGGCCTTATACAGCCAAGAGACCCAGTACTTC.

The chain links TRBV2 to TRBJ2-5, with D maybe TRBD2 (6 bases). The CDR3 runs to 15 residues. V shed 0 bases and J shed 1 base, with 9 bases lying between them. Germline-derived CDR1 and CDR2 are SNHLY and FYNNEI. The CDR3 spells CASSEAYGGQETQYF. For the CDR3, the DNA is TGTGCCAGCAGTGAAGCCTACGGGGGCCAAGAGACCCAGTACTTC.